This T cell receptor beta chain was documented in a study of early T cells in non-severe SARS-CoV-2 infection. Study at large: The sequenced material was bulk RNA from unsorted whole blood, and its chains were unpaired.

Unique molecular identifiers tagged individual cDNA molecules. TCRdb analysed the 5' RACE reads with MiXCR anew, one entry per CDR3 protein. The data contain tens of thousands of distinct CDR3 sequences, 5.5% to 7.5% of them seen just once; the ten biggest clones take up about 8%. This CDR3 region has 13 residues. Trimming took off 1 base at V and 7 bases at J, with 10 bases between the two ends. Germline CDR1 and CDR2: LGHNT and FRNRAP. The rearrangement joins TRBV12-5 to TRBJ1-2; the D is unclear. This sequence was found in an adult who was a healthcare worker with PCR-confirmed SARS-CoV-2 infection or an uninfected control (not recorded which). Sequenced: whole blood. CDR3 nucleotide sequence: TGTGCTAGTGGTTTGGGGGTTTCCTTTGGCTACACCTTC. It translates to CASGLGVSFGYTF. The full variable domain, in which reference TRBV12-5 and TRBJ1-2 provide the parts outside the CDR3, is DARVTQTPRHKVTEMGQEVTMRCQPILGHNTVFWYRQTMMQGLELLAYFRNRAPLDDSGMPKDRFSAEMPDATLATLKIQPSEPRDSAVYFCASGLGVSFGYTFGSGTRLTVV.